These T cell receptor beta chains were read from a single sample in a study of CXCR3-negative and CXCR3-positive naive CD8 T cells. TCRdb re-called the 5' RACE reads; every CDR3 protein appears as one record, without DNA. Here the sample table reports over 100,000 distinct CDR3 sequences. The sequenced sample was naive CXCR3- CD8+ T cells from blood. These receptors came from a human donor in good health. Some clones in this sample may be carry-over from other donors' samples. CDR3s include the opening cysteine and the closing phenylalanine or tryptophan.

j_gene,v_gene,CDR3aa
TRBJ1-4,TRBV5-1,CASSLEPNEMSTNEKLFF
TRBJ2-1,TRBV27,CASSTHREEEFF
TRBJ2-1,TRBV6-5,CASSLNTDEQFF
TRBJ1-2,TRBV7-2,CASSLGRSGYGYTF
TRBJ2-2,TRBV5-6,CASSLDVDNTGELFF
TRBJ1-6,TRBV7-9,CASSPVWGGSPLHF
TRBJ2-7,TRBV21-1,CASSTRDRGRIEQYF
TRBJ1-1,TRBV5-1,CASSGGAEIGTEAFF
TRBJ2-6,TRBV6-2/TRBV6-3,CASSYGSGANVLTF
TRBJ2-1,TRBV14,CASGERPEDEQFF
TRBJ1-1,TRBV4-3,CASSQLYGAGLNTEAFF
TRBJ2-7,TRBV5-1,CASCYSGGLSYEQYF
TRBJ2-1,TRBV4-1,CASSQSQLAFEQFF
TRBJ1-1,TRBV6-2/TRBV6-3,CASSDTLKQGTEAFF
TRBJ1-2,TRBV15,CATSLDGGGYGYTF
TRBJ2-2,TRBV29-1,CSVDSPYTGELFF
TRBJ1-1,TRBV5-8,CASSLAGGNTEAFF